The next 16 T cell receptor beta chains were all read from a single sample in a study of OX40 agonist ivuxolimab in advanced cancers. The assay was immunoSEQ multiplex PCR, and TCRdb's table has in-frame clones only and misses some. The table lists more than 60,000 clones, 84% of them singletons, with 3.5% to 5% in the top ten. Material: CD4+ or CD8+ T cells sorted from blood, obtained in a trial of the OX40 agonist ivuxolimab. The receptors here all came from an adult with an advanced solid tumor such as melanoma, head and neck, liver or kidney cancer.

The rearrangement joins TRBV29-1 to TRBJ1-2; no firm D call. Germline V gene sequence: CDR1 SQVTM, CDR2 ANQGSEA. The CDR3 is made up of 9 amino acids. The germline V and J ends were trimmed by 4 bases and 8 bases, with 5 bases remaining between them. The CDR3 is CSVGEGYTF. CDR3 DNA: TGCAGCGTTGGCGAGGGCTACACCTTC.

The DNA of the CDR3 is TGCGCCAGCAGCCAACAACCACTTGACGAGCAGTTCTTC. Amino acids: CASSQQPLDEQFF. The chain combines TRBV4-1 with TRBJ2-1; D ambiguous. Trimming removed 2 bases at V and 10 bases at J, with 12 bases between. The CDR3 runs 13 residues. CDR1 is MGHRA, CDR2 YSYEKL, per germline.

The chain recombines TRBV5-1 with TRBJ1-1, with D unclear. Germline V gene data show CDR1 as SGHRS and CDR2 as YFSETQ. Trimming stripped 0 bases from V and 1 base from J, with 7 bases between. The CDR3 loop spans 14 amino acids. The CDR3 sequence: CASSLGTANTEAFF. As DNA, the CDR3 is TGCGCCAGCAGCTTGGGGACGGCGAACACTGAAGCTTTCTTT.

The rearrangement joins TRBV19 to TRBJ2-2, with D unresolved. CDR1 LNHDA and CDR2 SQIVND come from the germline V gene (reference sequence). The length of the CDR3 is 15 residues. The V gene lost 7 bases and the J gene lost 0 bases, with 12 bases spanning the gap. In DNA form, the CDR3 reads TGTGCCAGTATCCACGCTTCCGCGAACACCGGGGAGCTGTTTTTT. This codes for CASIHASANTGELFF.

The V gene is TRBV5-1, the J gene TRBJ2-7; possible D gene TRBD2, 6 bases. Deletions cut 5 bases from V and 4 bases from J, with 10 bases between. Per the germline V gene, CDR1 is SGHRS and CDR2 is YFSETQ. The CDR3 length is 12 residues. Here the CDR3 reads CASSRGEYEQYF. CDR3 sequence (DNA): TGCGCCAGCAGTCGCGGGGAGTACGAGCAGTACTTC.

This sequence joins TRBV9 and TRBJ2-5; TRBD2 agrees at 10 bases. Losses at the gene ends were 3 bases for V and 3 bases for J; bases not matched to a gene: 5. This CDR3 is 15 amino acids long. The germline V gene has CDR1 SGDLS and CDR2 YYNGEE. CDR3 nucleotide sequence: TGTGCCAGCAGCGGTAGCGGGGGGCTCAAAGAGACCCAGTACTTC. Translation: CASSGSGGLKETQYF.

The rearrangement joins TRBV19 to TRBJ2-5; D may be TRBD1 (6 bases). From germline, CDR1 is LNHDA and CDR2 SQIVND (reference sequence). V lost 1 base and J lost 1, with 10 bases in between. This CDR3 has 15 residues. This CDR3 reads CASSIVGGSQETQYF. The DNA for the CDR3 is TGTGCCAGTAGTATAGTAGGGGGAAGCCAAGAGACCCAGTACTTC.

V gene TRBV19 combines with J gene TRBJ1-1; 7 nucleotides align to TRBD1. This CDR3 comprises 12 residues. The trim removed 7 bases at V and 4 bases at J, leaving 3 bases unmatched. Germline CDR1 and CDR2: LNHDA and SQIVND (reference sequence). CDR3 in DNA: TGTGCCAGTAAAGACAGGGTCACTGAAGCTTTCTTT. This translates into CASKDRVTEAFF.

This rearrangement joins TRBV19 to TRBJ1-2; D not certain. CDR1 and CDR2 from the germline V gene are LNHDA and SQIVND (reference sequence). The V end lost 7 bases, the J end lost 7 bases, and 16 bases lay between the germline ends. There are 13 residues in the CDR3. The CDR3 region is CASTPALRGGYTF. CDR3 nucleotide sequence: TGTGCCAGTACCCCAGCCTTGCGTGGTGGCTACACCTTC. The variable domain in full, completed from reference TRBV19 and TRBJ1-2, reads DGGITQSPKYLFRKEGQNVTLSCEQNLNHDAMYWYRQDPGQGLRLIYYSQIVNDFQKGDIAEGYSVSREKKESFPLTVTSAQKNPTAFYLCASTPALRGGYTFGSGTRLTVV.

The rearrangement joins TRBV28 to TRBJ1-3; 10 bases match TRBD1. Germline loops: CDR1 MDHEN, CDR2 SYDVKM. J lost 7 bases, V lost 5 bases, and 5 bases had no gene match. There are 14 residues in the CDR3. The CDR3 loop reads CASSPTGGQNTIYF. CDR3 DNA sequence: TGTGCCAGCAGTCCGACAGGGGGCCAGAACACCATATATTTT. The variable domain in full, with the rest retrieved from reference TRBV28 and TRBJ1-3, is DVKVTQSSRYLVKRTGEKVFLECVQDMDHENMFWYRQDPGLGLRLIYFSYDVKMKEKGDIPEGYSVSREKKERFSLILESASTNQTSMYLCASSPTGGQNTIYFGEGSWLTVV.

The J gene is TRBJ2-5, the V gene TRBV5-1; possible D gene TRBD1, 5 bases. This CDR3 is 17 amino acids long. V lost 5 bases and J 2 bases, leaving 22 bases between the germline ends. Germline CDR1 reads SGHRS; CDR2 reads YFSETQ. Written as DNA, the CDR3 is TGCGCCAGCAGTTCAGGGTTTGGCGTACAGGTGCAAGAGACCCAGTACTTC. This sequence encodes CASSSGFGVQVQETQYF.

The chain joins TRBV6-5 to TRBJ1-2; possible D gene TRBD1, 5 bases. V was pared by 2 bases and J by 2 bases, with 15 bases between. Per germline, CDR1 MNHEY and CDR2 SVGAGI. This CDR3 has 16 amino acids. The CDR3 here is CASSYILLGPNYGYTF. The CDR3 nucleotides are TGTGCCAGCAGTTACATCTTGTTGGGGCCGAACTATGGCTACACCTTC.

This chain uses TRBV7-9 with TRBJ1-5; TRBD1 might be the D (6 bases). The CDR3 has 16 residues. In germline, CDR1 is SEHNR, CDR2 FQNEAQ (reference sequence). V was shortened by 3 bases and J by 7 bases, with 19 bases between the two germline ends. The CDR3 protein is CASSFLTPGGGQPQHF. The CDR3 bases are TGTGCCAGCAGCTTCCTCACCCCGGGGGGCGGCCAGCCCCAGCATTTT.

The chain uses TRBV5-1 and TRBJ1-2; 12 nucleotides match TRBD1. This CDR3 comprises 17 residues. The germline gives CDR1 SGHRS, CDR2 YFSETQ. Trimming removed 2 bases from V and 4 bases from J; junction bases left unmatched: 9. The CDR3 region is CASSFLSGQGAVYGYTF. CDR3 in DNA: TGCGCCAGCAGCTTTCTGTCGGGACAGGGGGCCGTCTATGGCTACACCTTC.

The CDR3 loop reads CASRFPGQGTGGYTF. The DNA for the CDR3 is TGCGCCAGCAGATTTCCGGGACAGGGGACCGGTGGCTACACCTTC. The chain links TRBV5-1 to TRBJ1-2, with TRBD1 matching 10 bases. The length of the CDR3 is 15 residues. V gave up 5 bases and J gave up 7 bases; unmatched junction bases: 11. The germline gives CDR1 SGHRS, CDR2 YFSETQ.

The chain combines TRBV7-2 with TRBJ2-1; 9 bases fit TRBD2. The germline V gene has CDR1 SGHTA and CDR2 FQGNSA. This CDR3 contains 17 residues. Trimming at V came to 0 bases and at J to 5 bases, leaving 8 bases not matched to a gene. CDR3 DNA: TGTGCCAGCAGCTTAGCAGGAGGGACTAGCACCAACAATGAGCAGTTCTTC. Its protein is CASSLAGGTSTNNEQFF.